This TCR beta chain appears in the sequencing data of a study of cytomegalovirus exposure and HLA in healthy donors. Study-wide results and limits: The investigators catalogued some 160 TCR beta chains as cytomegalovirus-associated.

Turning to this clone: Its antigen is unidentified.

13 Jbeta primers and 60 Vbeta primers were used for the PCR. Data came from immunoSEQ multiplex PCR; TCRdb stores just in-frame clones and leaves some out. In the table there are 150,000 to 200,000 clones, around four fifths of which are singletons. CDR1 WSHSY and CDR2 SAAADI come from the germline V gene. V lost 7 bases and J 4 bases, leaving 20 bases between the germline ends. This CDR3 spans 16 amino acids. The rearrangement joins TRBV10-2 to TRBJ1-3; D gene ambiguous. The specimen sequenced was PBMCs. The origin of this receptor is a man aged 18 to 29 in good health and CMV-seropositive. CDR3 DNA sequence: TGCGCCAGCACCGAGAGCTCAGATTCGGGGGGAAACACCATATATTTT. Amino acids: CASTESSDSGGNTIYF.